The clone carrying this T cell receptor (beta chain) was counted ten times or more. Its antigen is currently unknown. A junction boundary mismatches the germline segment, possibly from a read error. These data belong to a study of CD8 T cells in ankylosing spondylitis. Study conclusions and caveats: Disease-linked clones were CD8+ and relatively rare in peripheral blood. A motif in TCR beta, a set of under ten highly homologous variants, appeared characteristic of ankylosing spondylitis blood.

Molecular-barcoded quantitative 5'-RACE produced these TCR beta libraries. From the 5' RACE reads, TCRdb called clonotypes with MiXCR, one entry per CDR3 protein. This table has some 220,000 distinct CDR3 sequences, just under 7.5% appearing once. Germline V gene data show CDR1 as SSHAT and CDR2 as FNYEAQ (reference sequence). The CDR3 is 14 residues long. This receptor was taken from a male donor with ankylosing spondylitis. The chain employs TRBV7-7 and TRBJ1-1; 10 bases fit TRBD1. Material for sequencing was blood, either unsorted or a sorted T cell fraction (not recorded which). The CDR3 region has the DNA TGTGCTAGCAGCGCTTTGACAGGGGGCAGTGAAGCTTTCTTT. This sequence encodes CASSALTGGSEAFF. Variable domain in full (rest from reference TRBV7-7 and TRBJ1-1): GAGVSQSPRYKVTKRGQDVTLRCDPISSHATLYWYQQALGQGPEFLTYFNYEAQPDKSGLPSDRFSAERPEGSISTLTIQRTEQRDSAMYRCASSALTGGSEAFFGQGTRLTVV.